Presented here are 25 T cell receptor beta chains from one specimen sequenced in a study of cytomegalovirus exposure and HLA in healthy donors. This PCR relied on a set of 60 Vbeta primers and 13 Jbeta primers. TCRdb keeps only in-frame clones here, not all; method: immunoSEQ multiplex PCR. The sample holds approximately 110,000 clones. The sample consisted of PBMCs. The source of these receptors is a middle-aged man in good health and CMV-seronegative.

This chain connects TRBV23-1 to TRBJ1-3; possibly TRBD1 for D (5 bases). TRBV23-1 is flagged as an ORF with uncertain function. Trimming cost V 4 bases and J 7 bases, with 17 bases left between them. The CDR3 runs to 15 residues. The CDR3, as DNA: TGCGCCAGCAGTCCGTACAGGTACCGGCCCAACACCATATATTTT. As protein: CASSPYRYRPNTIYF.

The gene calls are TRBV7-2 and TRBJ1-1; D is uncertain. Germline V gene lookup returns CDR1 SGHTA and CDR2 FQGNSA. Trimming removed 3 bases from V and 5 bases from J, with 10 bases in between. There are 13 residues in the CDR3. CDR3 in DNA: TGTGCCAGCAGCTTGCGGTGGAATACTGAAGCTTTCTTT. Translating it yields CASSLRWNTEAFF.

The chain has TRBV7-2 and TRBJ2-3; TRBD2 matches 14 bases. This CDR3 has 15 amino acids. V lost 5 bases and J lost 4; bases outside the gene matches: 2. Germline V CDR1 and CDR2: SGHTA, FQGNSA. The CDR3 here is CASSQTSGRADTQYF. CDR3 DNA: TGTGCCAGCAGCCAGACTAGCGGGAGGGCAGATACGCAGTATTTT.

The chain combines TRBV28 with TRBJ1-4; tentatively, D is TRBD1 (6 bases). Trimming took 6 bases from V and 4 from J, leaving 21 bases between them. The CDR3 is 17 amino acids. Per germline, CDR1 MDHEN and CDR2 SYDVKM. The DNA of the CDR3 is TGTGCCAGCAGCTCTAGTCGTCCGGGGGGCGGTAATGAAAAACTGTTTTTT. It codes for CASSSSRPGGGNEKLFF.

This sequence joins TRBV6-1 and TRBJ2-7, with TRBD2 matching over 8 bases. The CDR3 runs 16 residues. The germline V gene has CDR1 MNHNS and CDR2 SASEGT. The V gene end was trimmed by 2 bases and the J gene end by 9 bases; junction bases not matched to a gene: 15. As DNA, the CDR3 is TGTGCCAGCAGTGAATGGCCAGCGGGAGCCCTTCGAGGGCAGTACTTC. It specifies CASSEWPAGALRGQYF.

Comments on this clone: A read error may produce the germline difference seen at one junction end. The J gene is TRBJ2-7, the V gene TRBV7-7, with 9 bases that match TRBD1. This CDR3 comprises 13 residues. Germline V gene data show CDR1 as SSHAT and CDR2 as FNYEAQ (reference sequence). The CDR3 DNA follows: TGTGCTAGCAGCTCGGGACAGGGCGGCGAGCAGTACTTC. Translation gives CASSSGQGGEQYF.

The rearrangement links TRBV14 to TRBJ2-7; 9 bases map to TRBD1. Germline lookup yields CDR1 SGHDN and CDR2 FVKESK. This CDR3 spans 16 amino acids. The ends lost 0 bases at V and 6 bases at J; junction bases unmatched: 9. This chain's CDR3 is CASSQDLGTGISEQYF. The CDR3 region has the DNA TGTGCCAGCAGCCAAGATTTGGGGACAGGGATCTCCGAGCAGTACTTC.

Turning to this clone: It is unclear where the CDR3 begins or ends on the DNA, so no DNA is shown, and the CDR3 is as TCRdb lists it. The CDR3 loop is CASSFLWRDPANYGYAF. V and J are TRBV5-6 and TRBJ1-2. Germline V gene lookup returns CDR1 SGHDT and CDR2 YYEEEE. The CDR3 is 17 residues long, ends included.

This chain joins TRBV7-9 and TRBJ2-5, with 8 positions matching TRBD2. V dropped 5 bases and J dropped 6; count of bases not matched to a gene: 14. The CDR3 extends over 16 amino acids. Germline V gene sequence: CDR1 SEHNR, CDR2 FQNEAQ (reference sequence). Here the CDR3 DNA reads TGTGCCAGCAGCCCGACGCGGGGGGCCACGGGGAAGACCCAGTACTTC. Translating gives CASSPTRGATGKTQYF. Looking up the rest from reference TRBV7-9 and TRBJ2-5 gives the full variable domain: DTGVSQNPRHKITKRGQNVTFRCDPISEHNRLYWYRQTLGQGPEFLTYFQNEAQLEKSRLLSDRFSAERPKGSFSTLEIQRTEQGDSAMYLCASSPTRGATGKTQYFGPGTRLLVL.

This rearrangement joins TRBV25-1 to TRBJ1-5; a weak D match, TRBD1 (5 bases). The CDR3 is 14 residues long. Trimming left V 5 bases short and J 7 bases short, with 15 bases between. Germline V gene data show CDR1 as MGHDK and CDR2 as SYGVNS. CDR3 nucleotides: TGTGCCAGCAGTAGTCCCAGGGACTTGCAGCCCCAGCATTTT. Residues: CASSSPRDLQPQHF.

The CDR3 nucleotides read TGTGCCAGCAGTTTAATCTCTGTATCTAACACCGGGGAGCTGTTTTTT. Translating it yields CASSLISVSNTGELFF. V and J are TRBV28 and TRBJ2-2; unclear D gene. V shed 2 bases and J shed 2 bases, with 12 bases lying between them. This CDR3 has 16 residues. Germline V gene data show CDR1 as MDHEN and CDR2 as SYDVKM.

The rearrangement uses TRBV13 and TRBJ2-1, with D unresolved. The CDR3 covers 13 residues. Germline-derived CDR1 and CDR2 are PRHDT and FYEKMQ (reference sequence). Trimming pared 10 bases from V and 0 bases from J, leaving 10 bases between. CDR3 amino acids: CATAEDSYNEQFF. CDR3 DNA: TGTGCCACCGCAGAGGACTCCTACAATGAGCAGTTCTTC. The entire variable domain, with the rest obtained from reference TRBV13 and TRBJ2-1, is as follows: AAGVIQSPRHLIKEKRETATLKCYPIPRHDTVYWYQQGPGQDPQFLISFYEKMQSDKGSIPDRFSAQQFSDYHSELNMSSLELGDSALYFCATAEDSYNEQFFGPGTRLTVL.

The CDR3 DNA reads TGTGCCAGCAGTTACGAGGGCCTGGTCACTGAAGCTTTCTTT. This gives the protein CASSYEGLVTEAFF. The rearrangement uses TRBV6-5 and TRBJ1-1; D not certain. Trimming removed 2 bases from V and 4 bases from J, with 11 bases in between. The germline V gene has CDR1 MNHEY and CDR2 SVGAGI. This CDR3 region has 14 residues.

The chain links TRBV10-3 to TRBJ2-7; maybe TRBD1 (7 bases). Germline V lookup: CDR1 ENHRY, CDR2 SYGVKD. CDR3 length: 13 amino acids. Trimming removed 11 bases from V and 0 bases from J, with 14 bases in between. The CDR3 reads CASRGRLSYEQYF. Here the CDR3 DNA reads TGTGCCTCCAGGGGGAGGCTCTCCTACGAGCAGTACTTC.

The V and J genes are TRBV28 and TRBJ2-7, with a possible D match to TRBD1 (6 bases). Trimming left V 3 bases short and J 0 bases short, with 12 bases between. This CDR3 is 15 amino acids long. CDR1 is MDHEN, CDR2 SYDVKM, per germline. The CDR3 DNA is TGTGCCAGCAGTTTCCCCACAGGGATCTCCTACGAGCAGTACTTC. Amino acids: CASSFPTGISYEQYF. Filled out from reference TRBV28 and TRBJ2-7, the complete variable domain reads DVKVTQSSRYLVKRTGEKVFLECVQDMDHENMFWYRQDPGLGLRLIYFSYDVKMKEKGDIPEGYSVSREKKERFSLILESASTNQTSMYLCASSFPTGISYEQYFGPGTRLTVT.

The J gene is TRBJ2-1, the V gene TRBV2; TRBD2 might be the D (6 bases). The germline CDR1 and CDR2 sequences are SNHLY and FYNNEI. This CDR3 contains 15 residues. The V end lost 1 base, the J end lost 4 bases, and 11 bases lay between the germline ends. The CDR3 is CASSEERAAYNEQFF. CDR3 nucleotide sequence: TGTGCCAGCAGTGAAGAGCGGGCGGCTTACAATGAGCAGTTCTTC.

The chain links TRBV10-3 to TRBJ1-2, with TRBD1 matching 8 bases. V shed 5 bases, J shed 3 bases, and the junction held 5 bases outside the gene matches. This CDR3 spans 14 amino acids. CDR1 and CDR2 from the germline V gene are ENHRY and SYGVKD. CDR3 nucleotide sequence: TGTGCCATCAGTTGGACAGGGACTCACTATGGCTACACCTTC. This sequence encodes CAISWTGTHYGYTF.

V gene TRBV6-6 combines with J gene TRBJ2-3; D is uncertain. V gave up 3 bases and J gave up 4 bases, with 8 bases separating them. Germline V gene sequence: CDR1 MNHNY, CDR2 SVGAGI (reference sequence). The CDR3 has 13 residues. CDR3 amino acids: CASSYPVPDTQYF. CDR3 nucleotides: TGTGCCAGCAGTTATCCGGTCCCAGATACGCAGTATTTT.

The chain carries TRBV11-3 and TRBJ2-3; 7 nucleotides match TRBD2. Germline loops: CDR1 SGHNT, CDR2 YENEEA. This CDR3 contains 16 residues. V lost 5 bases, J lost 0 bases, and 8 bases stayed unmatched. The CDR3 nucleotides are TGTGCCAGCAGCCGCGGGGGAGGATCTAGCACAGATACGCAGTATTTT. Residues: CASSRGGGSSTDTQYF.

V and J are TRBV19 and TRBJ2-6, with a tentative D call TRBD2 (6 bases). The CDR3 runs 17 residues. V was shortened by 0 bases and J by 3 bases, with 12 bases between the two germline ends. Germline values: CDR1 LNHDA, CDR2 SQIVND (reference sequence). For the CDR3, the DNA is TGTGCCAGTAGTATAGAGTCGCAGGGAGGTGGGGCCAACGTCCTGACTTTC. Translated: CASSIESQGGGANVLTF.

The chain combines TRBV7-9 with TRBJ2-7; 10 bases match TRBD2. Germline CDR1 and CDR2: SEHNR and FQNEAQ (reference sequence). V shed 1 base and J 1 base; nucleotides not matched to a gene: 4. This CDR3 comprises 16 residues. CDR3 loop: CASSLERGGWSYEQYF. CDR3 coding DNA: TGTGCCAGCAGCTTAGAGCGGGGGGGTTGGTCCTACGAGCAGTACTTC.

The CDR3 sequence is CASSIGTSGDPYEQYF. CDR3 bases: TGTGCCAGTAGTATAGGTACTAGCGGTGATCCCTACGAGCAGTACTTC. J is TRBJ2-7 and V is TRBV19, with 8 bases lining up with TRBD2. The CDR3 consists of 16 residues. V lost 1 base, J lost 2 bases, and 7 bases stayed unmatched. Germline CDR1 and CDR2: LNHDA and SQIVND (reference sequence).

The chain couples TRBV2 to TRBJ2-3; perhaps TRBD2 as D (6 bases). V was cut by 1 base and J by 4 bases, with 9 bases left in between. Germline CDR1 and CDR2: SNHLY and FYNNEI. The CDR3 is made up of 14 amino acids. The CDR3: CASSEDGGPDTQYF. CDR3 nucleotide sequence: TGTGCCAGCAGTGAAGATGGAGGGCCAGATACGCAGTATTTT.

V is TRBV5-4 and J is TRBJ2-5; D is perhaps TRBD1 (6 bases). With the DNA end fitting TRBJ2-7 better, the J assignment may be wrong. The germline V gene has CDR1 SGHNT and CDR2 YYREEE (reference sequence). This CDR3 comprises 15 residues. For the CDR3, the DNA is TGTGCCAGCAGCTTGGTGCCAGGGGCCCCCTACGAGCAGTACTTC. It encodes CASSLVPGAPYEQYF.

V gene TRBV7-3 combines with J gene TRBJ2-3; the D gene is possibly TRBD2 (6 bases). Deletions cut 2 bases from V and 0 bases from J, with 9 bases between. Germline CDR1 SGHTA, CDR2 FQGTGA. This CDR3 comprises 15 residues. The CDR3 DNA is TGTGCCAGCAGCTTATTAGGGACTAGCACAGATACGCAGTATTTT. This sequence encodes CASSLLGTSTDTQYF.